The clone carrying this T cell receptor beta chain is termed medium-sized. This specimen comes from a study of blood T cell repertoires in COVID-19. For the study at large: Sample material is recorded as cDNA or gDNA derived from T cells, B-cell-depleted T cells, or PBMCs.

As handled by the study authors: Reference gene primer amplification gave nucleated cell count estimates. The assay was immunoSEQ multiplex PCR, and TCRdb's table has in-frame clones only and misses some. V and J calls and clone size are those listed in that table; D and trimming were worked out from the DNA. This sample yields about 83,000 clones, of which around 87% are seen a single time; around 2.9% belongs to the top ten. V lost 2 bases and J lost 9, with 19 bases in between. This CDR3 spans 15 amino acids. Looked up from germline, CDR1 is MNHEY and CDR2 is SVGEGT. Sequences were obtained from peripheral blood. This chain joins TRBV6-2 or TRBV6-3 and TRBJ1-1; D might be TRBD1 (5 bases). This TCR derives from a woman in her forties or fifties with active or convalescent COVID-19. The CDR3 is CASSYASEQWGQAFF. The CDR3 region has the DNA TGTGCCAGCAGTTACGCCAGCGAACAGTGGGGCCAAGCTTTCTTT.